Listed below are T cell receptor beta chains from one sample, sequenced in a study of CD8 T cells in Susac syndrome. TCRdb re-called the immunoSEQ multiplex PCR reads through MiXCR, storing one row per CDR3 protein. The table records fewer than 350,000 distinct CDR3 sequences, 92% of them present only once. Sequenced input: CD4+ T cells from PBMCs. These receptors were taken from a human donor with multiple sclerosis. The CDR3 runs from the conserved cysteine through the conserved F or W. Fields, in order: J gene, V gene, CDR3 protein.

TRBJ1-1	TRBV16	CASSQSWVSTEAFF
TRBJ2-7	TRBV6-2/TRBV6-3	CASSYNSYSYEQYF
TRBJ1-1	TRBV29-1	CSVQTVNTEAFF
TRBJ1-2	TRBV7-9	CASSLAGGFGYTF
TRBJ2-1	TRBV7-3	CASSLRASHNEQFF
TRBJ2-2	TRBV5-1	CASGRGGTNTGELFF
TRBJ2-7	TRBV6-5	CASSYSTASITYEQYF
TRBJ1-2	TRBV7-8	CASSLRVSGYGYTF
TRBJ1-2	TRBV5-8	CASSFRDSYTF
TRBJ1-1	TRBV20-1	CSARNPGAGNTEAFF
TRBJ2-1	TRBV5-4	CASSRTSGSPSYNEQFF
TRBJ2-7	TRBV11-3	CASSLEGNPSYEQYF
TRBJ1-2	TRBV11-2	CASSWTEINYGYTF
TRBJ2-1	TRBV14	CASSRPGDNEQFF
TRBJ1-2	TRBV3-1	CASRLGTANYGYTF
TRBJ2-7	TRBV6-2/TRBV6-3	CASTRTGPSYEQYF
TRBJ2-1	TRBV10-3	CAISEASAAKQFF
TRBJ2-2	TRBV19	CASSIQAGVTGELFF
TRBJ1-2	TRBV30	CAWRYVGWNYGYTF
TRBJ1-5	TRBV2	CASSVNHHGNQPQHF
TRBJ2-3	TRBV5-4	CASSASGSRGDTQYF
TRBJ1-5	TRBV7-2	CASSFRQNNQPQHF
TRBJ1-5	TRBV7-2	CASSLIPGLFNQPQHF
TRBJ1-3	TRBV12-3/TRBV12-4	CASSRQGPLENTIYF
TRBJ2-7	TRBV7-2	CASSNLARPVNSYEQYF
TRBJ2-3	TRBV20-1	CSASRGSLAGASTDTQYF
TRBJ1-5	TRBV3-1	CASSLSWGGSNQPQHF
TRBJ2-5	TRBV29-1	CSVRGHQRQETQYF
TRBJ1-4	TRBV6-6	CASSTQGGETNEKLFF
TRBJ2-5	TRBV6-5	CASSYHQGEGSETQYF
TRBJ1-5	TRBV12-3/TRBV12-4	CASSFRQGGQQPQHF
TRBJ1-3	TRBV3-1	CASSLWNRISGNTIYF
TRBJ2-3	TRBV6-6	CASSFPQEADTQYF
TRBJ1-5	TRBV19	CASSMERSKDQPQHF
TRBJ2-7	TRBV6-2/TRBV6-3	CASSYYGEQYF
TRBJ1-1	TRBV5-4	CASSFQGGVNTEAFF
TRBJ1-1	TRBV10-3	CAIERSTEAFF
TRBJ1-5	TRBV4-2	CASSQDPGNQPQHF
TRBJ2-1	TRBV29-1	CSVGGGAYNEQFF
TRBJ1-1	TRBV29-1	CSGRRVNTEAFF
TRBJ2-1	TRBV29-1	CSVISGRSFNNEQFF
TRBJ2-1	TRBV7-2	CASSQLAGTSGNAEQFF
TRBJ1-3	TRBV10-3	CAIGNGGQGNTIYF
TRBJ1-4	TRBV14	CASSRRTGREKLFF
TRBJ2-1	TRBV3-1	CASSQRDFEQFF
TRBJ1-2	TRBV19	CASTPSGLYGYTF
TRBJ2-5	TRBV9	CASSKTLGLETQYF
TRBJ1-1	TRBV12-3/TRBV12-4	CASRVDTGLNTEAFF
TRBJ1-3	TRBV19	CASSIYQDSGNTIYF